Listed below are T cell receptor beta chains from one sample, sequenced in a study of blood T cell repertoires in COVID-19. The data were produced by immunoSEQ multiplex PCR, yet TCRdb's version contains in-frame clones alone and is incomplete. The sample contains over 400,000 clones, approximately 83% of which appear only once. The sample taken for sequencing was peripheral blood. These receptors came from a human donor in a cohort sampled during active COVID-19. Both conserved end residues are part of each CDR3. The D gene is left open where the match is weak. The listing skips clone size in some rows; elsewhere it reads once, few, many or a size class.

TRBJ2-1 TRBV5-4 NA NA CASSRTGSDEQFF TGTGCCAGCAGCCGAACGGGATCCGATGAGCAGTTCTTC
TRBJ1-5 TRBV19 TRBD1 NA CASSRLTGTVNQPQHF TGTGCCAGTAGCCGACTCACCGGGACAGTTAATCAGCCCCAGCATTTT
TRBJ1-1 TRBV10-3 NA NA CAIRGGVLGPSNTEAFF TGTGCCATCCGTGGGGGCGTTCTAGGGCCTTCGAACACTGAAGCTTTCTTT
TRBJ1-1 TRBV28 NA once CASSPGRVVEAFF TGTGCCAGCAGTCCTGGCAGGGTCGTTGAAGCTTTCTTT
TRBJ1-5 TRBV5-6 TRBD1 NA CASSLGTGVSNQPQHF TGTGCCAGCAGCTTGGGGACAGGAGTTAGCAATCAGCCCCAGCATTTT
TRBJ1-5 TRBV27 NA NA CASSLSSGSNQPQHF TGTGCCAGCAGTTTAAGTTCAGGAAGCAATCAGCCCCAGCATTTT
TRBJ1-2 TRBV30 NA NA CAWISQGISYGYTF TGTGCCTGGATCTCCCAGGGGATCAGTTATGGCTACACCTTC
TRBJ2-5 TRBV5-1 TRBD2 NA CASSLGLAGVPETQYF TGCGCCAGCAGCTTGGGGCTAGCGGGAGTGCCAGAGACCCAGTACTTC
TRBJ1-1 TRBV7-9 TRBD1 NA CASSPDRAGTEAFF TGTGCCAGCAGCCCCGACAGGGCCGGCACTGAAGCTTTCTTT
TRBJ2-1 TRBV7-3 TRBD2 NA CASSSAGTSGSNSNEQFF TGTGCCAGCAGCTCAGCCGGGACTAGCGGGAGTAACTCGAATGAGCAGTTCTTC